This entry lists 22 T cell receptor beta chains sequenced from one sample in a study of CD8 T cells in ankylosing spondylitis. Study observations and caveats: A TCR beta motif of about eight highly homologous variants seemed to mark ankylosing spondylitis blood.

Antigens for these TCRs are unknown. From the 5' RACE reads, TCRdb called clonotypes with MiXCR, one entry per CDR3 protein. The table shows a few hundred thousand distinct CDR3 sequences, with less than 10% occurring only once. Material for sequencing was blood, either unsorted or a sorted T cell fraction (not recorded which). Receptors were obtained from a male donor with ankylosing spondylitis.

This clonotype was seen only a few times. The chain carries TRBV27 and TRBJ1-1; D is possibly TRBD1 (5 bases). With 5 bases removed from V and 0 bases from J, the gap between germline ends came to 13 bases. The CDR3 sequence is 15 residues long. Germline lookup yields CDR1 MNHEY and CDR2 SMNVEV (reference sequence). This CDR3 reads CASSLYPGLNTEAFF. The CDR3 DNA reads TGTGCCAGCAGTCTCTACCCGGGGCTGAACACTGAAGCTTTCTTT.

The chain couples TRBV2 to TRBJ1-5; possibly TRBD1 for D (5 bases). The CDR3 loop spans 13 amino acids. CDR1 and CDR2 from the germline V gene are SNHLY and FYNNEI. V shed 7 bases and J shed 6 bases, with 13 bases lying between them. CDR3 DNA sequence: TGTGCCAGCACACTCAAAAGGGGTCAGCCCCAGCATTTT. Translation: CASTLKRGQPQHF.

The V and J genes are TRBV30 and TRBJ1-2; the D is unclear. This CDR3 spans 13 amino acids. V was trimmed by 3 bases and J by 3 bases, leaving 11 bases between them. Germline CDR1 GTSNPN, CDR2 SVGIG (reference sequence). The CDR3 DNA sequence: TGTGCCTGGAGCCAAGGAAGCGACTATGGCTACACCTTC. Amino acids: CAWSQGSDYGYTF.

This clonotype turned up a few times. The chain carries TRBV12-5 and TRBJ2-5; D is unresolved. V was trimmed by 1 base and J by 5 bases, leaving 8 bases between them. From germline, CDR1 is LGHNT and CDR2 FRNRAP. The CDR3 runs to 13 residues. The CDR3 DNA sequence: TGTGCTAGTGGTTTGGGTGGTTCGGAGACCCAGTACTTC. Translation: CASGLGGSETQYF.

V gene TRBV6-5 combines with J gene TRBJ2-6, with unresolved D. CDR1 is MNHEY, CDR2 SVGAGI, per germline. V dropped 6 bases and J dropped 1 base, with 10 bases sitting between them. The CDR3 has 15 amino acids. CDR3 sequence reads: CASSYLASGANVLTF. The CDR3 bases are TGTGCCAGCAGCTATCTCGCTTCTGGGGCCAACGTCCTGACTTTC.

The chain joins TRBV20-1 to TRBJ2-1, with D possibly TRBD2 on 6 matching bases. The CDR3 length is 11 residues. Trimming shortened V by 3 bases and J by 11 bases, and 11 bases separated the two germline ends. Germline assignment: CDR1 DFQATT and CDR2 SNEGSKA (reference sequence). CDR3 sequence reads: CSASRSGKQFF. The DNA for the CDR3 is TGCAGTGCTAGTCGTAGCGGTAAGCAGTTCTTC.

For this clonotype: One junction end does not reproduce the germline sequence, and a read error may be involved. The chain has TRBV4-1 and TRBJ2-5; D not certain. This CDR3 contains 17 residues. Looked up from germline, CDR1 is MGHRA and CDR2 is YSYEKL. As DNA, the CDR3 is TGCGCCAGCGGCCAAGAAGGAAGCAACTTTTACCAAGAGACCCAGTACTTC. It encodes CASGQEGSNFYQETQYF.

The V gene is TRBV20-1, the J gene TRBJ2-1, with 7 bases that match TRBD2. This CDR3 contains 12 residues. Germline assignment: CDR1 DFQATT and CDR2 SNEGSKA (reference sequence). Unmatched junction bases numbered 3, after V lost 3 bases and J lost 7 bases. The CDR3 loop is CSASYGRNEQFF. The CDR3 nucleotides are TGCAGTGCTAGTTACGGGAGGAATGAGCAGTTCTTC.

This chain uses TRBV6-2 or TRBV6-3 with TRBJ2-7; weak D call: TRBD2 (5 bases). Trimming cost V 2 bases and J 7 bases, with 9 bases left between them. The CDR3 totals 12 residues. Per germline, CDR1 MNHEY and CDR2 SVGEGT. The CDR3 DNA follows: TGTGCCAGCAGTTACCGGGGTGGAGAGCAGTACTTC. Amino acids: CASSYRGGEQYF.

The rearrangement joins TRBV10-3 to TRBJ2-5; D might be TRBD2 (6 bases). The length of the CDR3 is 13 residues. Looked up from germline, CDR1 is ENHRY and CDR2 is SYGVKD. Between the trimmed V and J ends, which lost 0 bases and 9 bases, there was a span of 11 bases. The CDR3 spells CAISESQGLAQYF. The DNA of the CDR3 is TGTGCCATCAGTGAGTCGCAGGGACTGGCCCAGTACTTC.

This sequence joins TRBV25-1 and TRBJ2-1; 7 bases line up with TRBD2. This CDR3 spans 16 amino acids. J was trimmed by 6 bases and V by 1 base; bases with no gene match: 9. Germline V gene sequence: CDR1 MGHDK, CDR2 SYGVNS. The chain's CDR3 is CASSEFGGSKGNEQFF. CDR3 bases: TGTGCCAGCAGTGAATTTGGCGGGAGCAAGGGCAATGAGCAGTTCTTC. The variable domain in full, with the rest retrieved from reference TRBV25-1 and TRBJ2-1, is EADIYQTPRYLVIGTGKKITLECSQTMGHDKMYWYQQDPGMELHLIHYSYGVNSTEKGDLSSESTVSRIRTEHFPLTLESARPSHTSQYLCASSEFGGSKGNEQFFGPGTRLTVL.

Here the CDR3 DNA reads TGTGCCAGCAGTTTAGGGTCCCTAAGACAGGGACGAGCTTTCTTT. Its translation: CASSLGSLRQGRAFF. The chain recombines TRBV28 with TRBJ1-1; TRBD1 matches at 7 bases. The length of the CDR3 is 15 residues. Germline V CDR1 and CDR2: MDHEN, SYDVKM. J was trimmed by 10 bases and V by 2 bases; bases with no gene match: 13.

This chain connects TRBV27 to TRBJ1-5, with 7 bases aligning to TRBD1. CDR1 MNHEY and CDR2 SMNVEV come from the germline V gene (reference sequence). The CDR3 contains 15 residues. V was clipped by 3 bases and J by 1 base; unmatched bases: 3. The CDR3 protein is CASSFVQGSNQPQHF. CDR3 DNA: TGTGCCAGCAGTTTTGTACAGGGGAGCAATCAGCCCCAGCATTTT.

This clonotype was seen at least ten times. The rearrangement joins TRBV7-8 to TRBJ2-3; 11 nucleotides agree with TRBD2. Unmatched junction bases numbered 1, after V lost 3 bases and J lost 5 bases. The CDR3 has 14 amino acids. Germline-derived CDR1 and CDR2 are SGHVS and FQNEAQ. The CDR3 region has the DNA TGTGCCAGCAGCTTTAGCGGGAGGGAAGATACGCAGTATTTT. Amino acids: CASSFSGREDTQYF.

The chain links TRBV5-1 to TRBJ1-1; no firm D call. The germline gives CDR1 SGHRS, CDR2 YFSETQ. There are 15 residues in the CDR3. V was cut by 0 bases and J by 1 base, with 10 bases left in between. Here the CDR3 DNA reads TGCGCCAGCAGCTTGGCTGTGGATTGGAACACTGAAGCTTTCTTT. As protein: CASSLAVDWNTEAFF.

The chain carries TRBV12-3 or TRBV12-4 and TRBJ1-1; TRBD1 matches 7 bases. J gave up 0 bases and V 7 bases, and 14 bases lay outside the gene matches. The CDR3 spans 17 residues. The CDR3, as DNA: TGTGCCAGCATCCCAGGACAGGAGCCTCACATGAACACTGAAGCTTTCTTT. Protein: CASIPGQEPHMNTEAFF.

This clonotype was detected many times. The V gene is TRBV6-2 or TRBV6-3, the J gene TRBJ2-5, with no clear D. This CDR3 contains 13 residues. Germline V CDR1 and CDR2: MNHEY, SVGEGT. V was trimmed by 6 bases and J by 5 bases, leaving 13 bases between them. The CDR3 spells CASRGPAQETQYF. CDR3 in DNA: TGTGCCAGCAGAGGTCCGGCTCAGGAGACCCAGTACTTC.

This clonotype was counted between two and nine times. This sequence joins TRBV7-2 and TRBJ2-5, with 11 bases fitting TRBD2. The trim removed 5 bases at V and 2 bases at J, leaving 7 bases unmatched. Germline V gene sequence: CDR1 SGHTA, CDR2 FQGNSA. The CDR3 totals 16 residues. CDR3 DNA sequence: TGTGCCAGCAGCCCACCGGGACTAGCGGAACAAGAGACCCAGTACTTC. Protein product: CASSPPGLAEQETQYF. The full variable domain, completed using reference TRBV7-2 and TRBJ2-5, is GAGVSQSPSNKVTEKGKDVELRCDPISGHTALYWYRQSLGQGLEFLIYFQGNSAPDKSGLPSDRFSAERTGGSVSTLTIQRTQQEDSAVYLCASSPPGLAEQETQYFGPGTRLLVL.

This clonotype was counted between two and nine times. The V and J genes are TRBV29-1 and TRBJ2-1, with 9 nucleotides matching TRBD2. Per the germline V gene, CDR1 is SQVTM and CDR2 is ANQGSEA. This CDR3 comprises 14 residues. Trimming removed 7 bases from V and 5 bases from J; junction bases left unmatched: 9. The CDR3 region has the DNA TGCAGCGGCTGGGCAGCGGGAGGTCACAATGAGCAGTTCTTC. It specifies CSGWAAGGHNEQFF.

This clonotype was detected only a few times. This CDR3 reads CASSSSGTLNEQFF. For the CDR3, the DNA is TGTGCCAGCAGCTCTAGCGGGACCTTAAATGAGCAGTTCTTC. The V and J genes are TRBV7-9 and TRBJ2-1, with 9 bases that match TRBD2. Trimming took 4 bases from V and 7 from J; bases not matched to a gene: 5. Germline CDR1 and CDR2: SEHNR and FQNEAQ (reference sequence). The CDR3 consists of 14 residues.

This clonotype has just a few counts. The chain employs TRBV5-1 and TRBJ1-1; tentatively, D is TRBD1 (6 bases). The V end lost 7 bases, the J end lost 4 bases, and 17 bases lay between the germline ends. CDR1 is SGHRS, CDR2 YFSETQ, per germline. This CDR3 comprises 14 residues. The CDR3 sequence is CASREGGQSTEAFF. The CDR3 DNA sequence: TGCGCCAGCCGTGAGGGGGGGCAAAGCACTGAAGCTTTCTTT. The whole variable domain, filled in from reference TRBV5-1 and TRBJ1-1, reads KAGVTQTPRYLIKTRGQQVTLSCSPISGHRSVSWYQQTPGQGLQFLFEYFSETQRNKGNFPGRFSGRQFSNSRSEMNVSTLELGDSALYLCASREGGQSTEAFFGQGTRLTVV.

V usage is TRBV5-6 and J usage is TRBJ2-3, with 8 positions matching TRBD2. J gave up 0 bases and V 4 bases, and 4 bases lay outside the gene matches. Germline values: CDR1 SGHDT, CDR2 YYEEEE. CDR3 length equals 15 residues. DNA of the CDR3: TGTGCCAGCAGCACGGGGGGGCGGAGCACAGATACGCAGTATTTT. Its protein product is CASSTGGRSTDTQYF. Full variable domain (remainder filled in from reference TRBV5-6 and TRBJ2-3): DAGVTQSPTHLIKTRGQQVTLRCSPKSGHDTVSWYQQALGQGPQFIFQYYEEEERQRGNFPDRFSGHQFPNYSSELNVNALLLGDSALYLCASSTGGRSTDTQYFGPGTRLTVL.